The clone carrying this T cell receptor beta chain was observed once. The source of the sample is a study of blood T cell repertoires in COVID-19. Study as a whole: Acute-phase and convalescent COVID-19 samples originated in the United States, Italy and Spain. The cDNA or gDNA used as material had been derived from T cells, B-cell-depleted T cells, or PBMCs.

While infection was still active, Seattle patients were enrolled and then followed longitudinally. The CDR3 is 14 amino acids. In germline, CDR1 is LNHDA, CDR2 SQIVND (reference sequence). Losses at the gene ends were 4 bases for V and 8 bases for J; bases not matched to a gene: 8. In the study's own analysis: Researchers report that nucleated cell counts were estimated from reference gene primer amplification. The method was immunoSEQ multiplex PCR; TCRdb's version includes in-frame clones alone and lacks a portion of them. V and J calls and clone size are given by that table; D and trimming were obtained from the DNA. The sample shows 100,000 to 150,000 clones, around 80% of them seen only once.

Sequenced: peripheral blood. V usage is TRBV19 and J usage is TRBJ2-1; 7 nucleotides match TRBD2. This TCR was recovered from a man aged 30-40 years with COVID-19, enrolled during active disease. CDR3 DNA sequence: TGTGCCAGTAGTACGCAGAGCGGGATCGATGAGCAGTTCTTC. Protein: CASSTQSGIDEQFF.